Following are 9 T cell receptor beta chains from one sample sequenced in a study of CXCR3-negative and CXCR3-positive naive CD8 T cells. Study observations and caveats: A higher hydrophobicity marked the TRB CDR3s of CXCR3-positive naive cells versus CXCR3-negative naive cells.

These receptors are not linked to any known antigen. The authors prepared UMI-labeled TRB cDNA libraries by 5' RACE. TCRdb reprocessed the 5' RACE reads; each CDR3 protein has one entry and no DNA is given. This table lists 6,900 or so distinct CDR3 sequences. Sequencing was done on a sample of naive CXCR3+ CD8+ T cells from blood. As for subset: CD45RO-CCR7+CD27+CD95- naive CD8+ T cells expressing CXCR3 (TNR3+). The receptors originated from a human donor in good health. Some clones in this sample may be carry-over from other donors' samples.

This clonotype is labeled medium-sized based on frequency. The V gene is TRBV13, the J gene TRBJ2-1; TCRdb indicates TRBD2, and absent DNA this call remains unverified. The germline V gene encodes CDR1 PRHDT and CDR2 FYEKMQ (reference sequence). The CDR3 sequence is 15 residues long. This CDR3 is CASSPRAGAGNEQFF.

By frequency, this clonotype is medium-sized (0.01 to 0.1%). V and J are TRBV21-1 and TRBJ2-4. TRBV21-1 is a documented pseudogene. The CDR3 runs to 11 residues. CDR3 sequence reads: CASSPHGRVDF.

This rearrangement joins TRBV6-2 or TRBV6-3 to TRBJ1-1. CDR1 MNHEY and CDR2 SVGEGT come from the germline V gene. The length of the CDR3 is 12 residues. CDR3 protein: CASSYSGREAFF.

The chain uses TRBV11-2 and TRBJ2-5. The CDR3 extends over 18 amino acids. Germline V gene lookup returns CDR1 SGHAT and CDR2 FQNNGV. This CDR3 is CASSLTTGGSGYQETQYF.

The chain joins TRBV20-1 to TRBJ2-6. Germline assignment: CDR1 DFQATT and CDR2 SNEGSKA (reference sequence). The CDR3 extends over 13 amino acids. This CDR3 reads CSARFSGANVLTF.

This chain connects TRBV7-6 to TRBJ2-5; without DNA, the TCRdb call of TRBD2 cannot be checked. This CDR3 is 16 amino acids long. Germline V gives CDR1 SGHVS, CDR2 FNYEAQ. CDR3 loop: CASSQWTSGAQETQYF.

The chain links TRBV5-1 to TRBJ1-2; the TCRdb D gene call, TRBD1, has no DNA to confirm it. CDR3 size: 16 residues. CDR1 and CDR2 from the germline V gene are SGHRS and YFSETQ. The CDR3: CASSGIRQGEYYGYTF. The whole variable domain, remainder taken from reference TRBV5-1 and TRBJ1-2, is KAGVTQTPRYLIKTRGQQVTLSCSPISGHRSVSWYQQTPGQGLQFLFEYFSETQRNKGNFPGRFSGRQFSNSRSEMNVSTLELGDSALYLCASSGIRQGEYYGYTFGSGTRLTVV.

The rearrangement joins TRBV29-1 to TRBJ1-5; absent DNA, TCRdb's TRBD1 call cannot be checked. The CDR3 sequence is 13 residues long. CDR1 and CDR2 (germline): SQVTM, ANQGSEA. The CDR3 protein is CSVDTGEDQPQHF.

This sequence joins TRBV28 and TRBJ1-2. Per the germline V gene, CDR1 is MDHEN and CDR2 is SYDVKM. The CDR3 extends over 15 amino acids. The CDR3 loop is CASSLLEGTNYGYTF.